These 9 T cell receptor beta chains were all obtained from the same sample, sequenced in a study of shared clonotypes between healthy human individuals. This table comes from immunoSEQ multiplex PCR, and its TCRdb copy is limited to in-frame clones, with some not included. The sample lists hundreds of thousands of clones; approximately 96% were seen once. Naive CD8 populations comprised CD45RO-negative cells positively selected for CCR7, excluding terminally differentiated effector memory CD45RA+ cells. The sample consisted of naive CD8+ T cells sorted from blood. Receptors originate from a woman aged 25 to 39 in good health.

The chain couples TRBV5-6 to TRBJ2-1; D is possibly TRBD1 or TRBD2 (5 bases each). Germline lookup yields CDR1 SGHDT and CDR2 YYEEEE. This CDR3 region has 14 residues. The V end lost 3 bases, the J end lost 10 bases, and 17 bases lay between the germline ends. The CDR3 region is CASSSWGYASEQFF. In DNA form, the CDR3 reads TGTGCCAGCAGCTCCTGGGGGTATGCCTCCGAGCAGTTCTTC. The entire variable domain, with the rest obtained from reference TRBV5-6 and TRBJ2-1, is as follows: DAGVTQSPTHLIKTRGQQVTLRCSPKSGHDTVSWYQQALGQGPQFIFQYYEEEERQRGNFPDRFSGHQFPNYSSELNVNALLLGDSALYLCASSSWGYASEQFFGPGTRLTVL.

V and J are TRBV5-4 and TRBJ2-7; 9 bases are a match to TRBD2. The CDR3 runs 15 residues. J lost 3 bases, V lost 3 bases, and 7 bases had no gene match. Per germline, CDR1 SGHNT and CDR2 YYREEE (reference sequence). The CDR3: CASSSASGDYYEQYF. The DNA of the CDR3 is TGTGCCAGCAGCTCCGCTAGCGGGGATTACTACGAGCAGTACTTC.

J is TRBJ2-5 and V is TRBV21-1; the table's D call TRBD1 went unverified against the DNA. TRBV21-1 is a pseudogene locus. This CDR3 is 15 amino acids long. The DNA of the CDR3 is TGTGCCAGCAGCAACGGGGACAGGGTTGGAGAGACCCAGTACTTC. This codes for CASSNGDRVGETQYF.

V gene TRBV21-1 combines with J gene TRBJ2-2; TRBD2, as called in the table, went unchecked against the DNA. TRBV21-1 is marked as a pseudogene. This CDR3 has 15 residues. The CDR3 DNA reads as TGTGCCAGCAGCTATTCGACTAGCGGTACCGGGGAGCTGTTTTTT. Protein sequence: CASSYSTSGTGELFF.

This chain connects TRBV4-1 to TRBJ2-2; weak D call: TRBD1 (5 bases). CDR1 is MGHRA, CDR2 YSYEKL, per germline. V was shortened by 1 base and J by 6 bases, with 6 bases between the two germline ends. CDR3 length: 13 residues. The CDR3 DNA sequence: TGCGCCAGCAGCCAAGTAGGGGCCGGGGAGCTGTTTTTT. This codes for CASSQVGAGELFF.

J is TRBJ2-7 and V is TRBV7-9; 8 bases fit TRBD1. CDR1 and CDR2 (germline): SEHNR, FQNEAQ (reference sequence). The CDR3 totals 17 residues. The junction had 17 bases not matched to a gene; V was cut back by 4 bases and J by 6 bases. CDR3 sequence (DNA): TGTGCCAGCAGCTACACTACCTGGACAGGGCTCATTACCGAGCAGTACTTC. Amino acid sequence: CASSYTTWTGLITEQYF.

The rearrangement links TRBV7-9 to TRBJ1-2; possibly TRBD1 for D (5 bases). Germline V CDR1 and CDR2: SEHNR, FQNEAQ (reference sequence). V lost 2 bases and J 8 bases, leaving 12 bases between the germline ends. The CDR3 length is 13 residues. The CDR3 DNA reads TGTGCCAGCAGCTTAAGGTACCGGGACGGCTACACCTTC. This encodes CASSLRYRDGYTF.

This clone was detected only once. At the DNA level, this CDR3 is encoded by other sequences in the same sample as well. V and J are TRBV13 and TRBJ2-7; D gene uncertain. Germline V gene sequence: CDR1 PRHDT, CDR2 FYEKMQ (reference sequence). The CDR3 is 12 residues long. V was clipped by 2 bases and J by 1 base, with 3 bases between them. The CDR3 protein is CASSLTSYEQYF. The DNA for the CDR3 is TGTGCCAGCAGCTTAACGTCCTACGAGCAGTACTTC.

The rearrangement uses TRBV6-1 and TRBJ2-1; 9 bases are shared with TRBD1. Germline CDR1 and CDR2: MNHNS and SASEGT. V lost 4 bases, J lost 4 bases, and 5 bases stayed unmatched. The CDR3 consists of 15 residues. The CDR3 DNA follows: TGTGCCAGCAGTGGAACAGGGGGCGGGTACAATGAGCAGTTCTTC. Translation gives CASSGTGGGYNEQFF.